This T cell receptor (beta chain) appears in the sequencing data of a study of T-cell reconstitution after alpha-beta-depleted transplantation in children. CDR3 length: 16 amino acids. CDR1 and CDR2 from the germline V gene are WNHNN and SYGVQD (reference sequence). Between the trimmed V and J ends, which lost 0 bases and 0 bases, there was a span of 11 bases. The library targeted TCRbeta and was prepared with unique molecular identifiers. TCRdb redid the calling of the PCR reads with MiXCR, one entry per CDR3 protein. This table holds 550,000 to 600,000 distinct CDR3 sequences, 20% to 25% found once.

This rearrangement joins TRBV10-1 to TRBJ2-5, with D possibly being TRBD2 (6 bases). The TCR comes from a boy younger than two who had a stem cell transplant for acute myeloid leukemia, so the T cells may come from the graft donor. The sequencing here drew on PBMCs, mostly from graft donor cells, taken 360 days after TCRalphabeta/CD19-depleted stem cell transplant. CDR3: CASSESIWDYQETQYF. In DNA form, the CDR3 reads TGCGCCAGCAGTGAGTCGATCTGGGACTACCAAGAGACCCAGTACTTC.